These 32 T cell receptor beta chains were sequenced from one sample in a study of shared clonotypes between healthy human individuals. Repertoires were generated with immunoSEQ multiplex PCR, while TCRdb's copy carries only in-frame clones and drops some. The sample shows over a million clones, roughly 96% of them seen only once. The sample comprised naive CD4+ T cells sorted from blood. As for subset: CD45RA+ positively selected. The receptors were sampled from a man aged 30-40 years in good health.

The chain uses TRBV2 and TRBJ1-2; D is undetermined. V was cut by 0 bases and J by 8 bases, with 4 bases left in between. The germline gives CDR1 SNHLY, CDR2 FYNNEI. The length of the CDR3 is 11 residues. Here the CDR3 DNA reads TGTGCCAGCAGTGAAGCACGGGGCTACACCTTC. This translates into CASSEARGYTF.

The chain carries TRBV28 and TRBJ1-4; 7 bases are shared with TRBD1. CDR1 is MDHEN and CDR2 is SYDVKM in the germline V gene. Unmatched junction bases numbered 7, after V lost 4 bases and J lost 5 bases. The CDR3 is made up of 15 amino acids. CDR3 loop: CASSSTGATNEKLFF. In nucleotides, the CDR3 is TGTGCCAGCAGTTCCACAGGGGCCACCAATGAAAAACTGTTTTTT.

Comment on this clone: Distinct nucleotide sequences in the sample also encode this CDR3. The gene calls are TRBV5-4 and TRBJ2-6; D gene uncertain. The V end was cut by 2 bases, the J end by 0 bases, with 6 bases between. CDR3 length: 15 amino acids. Looked up from germline, CDR1 is SGHNT and CDR2 is YYREEE (reference sequence). The CDR3 protein is CASSFPSSGANVLTF. The CDR3 nucleotides are TGTGCCAGCAGCTTCCCCAGCTCTGGGGCCAACGTCCTGACTTTC.

The chain is built from TRBV5-4 and TRBJ1-1; D gene uncertain. The V end was cut by 4 bases, the J end by 0 bases, with 10 bases between. From germline, CDR1 is SGHNT and CDR2 YYREEE (reference sequence). The CDR3 has 14 residues. CDR3 nucleotide sequence: TGTGCCAGCAGCCGCGCTGGGGTGAACACTGAAGCTTTCTTT. It translates to CASSRAGVNTEAFF. Full variable domain (rest looked up from reference TRBV5-4 and TRBJ1-1): ETGVTQSPTHLIKTRGQQVTLRCSSQSGHNTVSWYQQALGQGPQFIFQYYREEENGRGNFPPRFSGLQFPNYSSELNVNALELDDSALYLCASSRAGVNTEAFFGQGTRLTVV.

This chain connects TRBV4-1 to TRBJ2-5, with D maybe TRBD1 (7 bases). Germline CDR1 is MGHRA and CDR2 is YSYEKL. The CDR3 has 13 amino acids. The ends were cut back, 5 bases at V and 3 bases at J, with 10 bases in the middle. CDR3 in amino acids: CASSGRGEETQYF. The DNA of the CDR3 is TGCGCCAGCAGCGGCAGGGGGGAAGAGACCCAGTACTTC.

A word on this clone: Other DNA sequences in the sample encode the same CDR3. The genes are TRBV9 and TRBJ2-2, with 12 bases that match TRBD2. The CDR3 length is 18 residues. CDR1 is SGDLS and CDR2 is YYNGEE in the germline V gene. V was pared by 0 bases and J by 4 bases, with 7 bases of the junction left unmatched. CDR3 sequence reads: CASSVAPSGRVGTGELFF. The DNA for the CDR3 is TGTGCCAGCAGCGTAGCTCCTAGCGGGAGGGTGGGCACCGGGGAGCTGTTTTTT.

The chain combines TRBV15 with TRBJ2-1, with 10 bases matching TRBD2. CDR1 LNHNV and CDR2 YYDKDF come from the germline V gene (reference sequence). This CDR3 is built from 18 residues. Unmatched junction bases numbered 7, after V lost 1 base and J lost 1 base. The CDR3 bases are TGTGCCACCAGCAGAGGGGGGACTAGCGAAAAGTCCTACAATGAGCAGTTCTTC. The encoded protein is CATSRGGTSEKSYNEQFF.

The CDR3 DNA is TGTGCCAGCAGTTTACTTGCTAGCGGACTACAGAACACCGGGGAGCTGTTTTTT. Its protein is CASSLLASGLQNTGELFF. The chain combines TRBV28 with TRBJ2-2; 7 nucleotides agree with TRBD2. Trimming removed 2 bases from V and 1 base from J; junction bases left unmatched: 10. Germline CDR1 and CDR2: MDHEN and SYDVKM. CDR3 size: 18 residues.

Concerning this clone itself: This same CDR3 is encoded by further DNA sequences in the sample. The chain is built from TRBV28 and TRBJ1-2; 10 positions match TRBD1. Germline CDR1 and CDR2: MDHEN and SYDVKM. CDR3 length equals 13 residues. V dropped 5 bases and J dropped 6; count of bases not matched to a gene: 3. The CDR3 protein is CASSGQGVNGYTF. The CDR3, as DNA: TGTGCCAGCAGTGGACAGGGGGTTAATGGCTACACCTTC.

The chain recombines TRBV5-6 with TRBJ2-1; D unclear. CDR3 size: 13 residues. V was shortened by 1 base and J by 4 bases, with 6 bases between the two germline ends. Germline V gives CDR1 SGHDT, CDR2 YYEEEE. The CDR3 nucleotides read TGTGCCAGCAGCTTGACCAGATACAATGAGCAGTTCTTC. Encoded protein: CASSLTRYNEQFF.

Here the CDR3 reads CASSQGRGTYEQYF. As DNA, the CDR3 is TGTGCCAGCAGCCAAGGTCGGGGGACCTACGAGCAGTACTTC. The gene calls are TRBV7-8 and TRBJ2-7; D is perhaps TRBD2 (6 bases). Per germline, CDR1 SGHVS and CDR2 FQNEAQ. The CDR3 covers 14 residues. V was pared by 5 bases and J by 2 bases, with 13 bases between.

The chain is built from TRBV5-1 and TRBJ2-3; D could derive from TRBD1 or TRBD2 (5 bases each). Germline CDR1 and CDR2: SGHRS and YFSETQ. The CDR3 runs 14 residues. With 5 bases removed from V and 4 bases from J, the gap between germline ends came to 14 bases. The CDR3 coding sequence is TGCGCCAGCAGATGGTATCAGGGAGCAGATACGCAGTATTTT. Translating it yields CASRWYQGADTQYF.

This clone is a singleton in its sample. The rearrangement joins TRBV7-9 to TRBJ2-2; D could derive from TRBD1 or TRBD2 (5 bases each). This CDR3 region has 16 residues. V gave up 3 bases and J gave up 3 bases, with 14 bases separating them. CDR1 and CDR2 from the germline V gene are SEHNR and FQNEAQ (reference sequence). CDR3: CASSLIGGSDTGELFF. For the CDR3, the DNA is TGTGCCAGCAGCTTGATTGGGGGAAGCGACACCGGGGAGCTGTTTTTT.

V is TRBV5-1 and J is TRBJ2-5; 8 bases fit TRBD1. Unmatched junction bases numbered 14, after V lost 5 bases and J lost 5 bases. The CDR3 length is 16 residues. From germline, CDR1 is SGHRS and CDR2 YFSETQ. The CDR3 spells CASSWVGRGPEETQYF. CDR3 DNA sequence: TGCGCCAGCAGTTGGGTGGGCAGGGGGCCAGAGGAGACCCAGTACTTC.

This clone was observed a single time. Other nucleotide sequences from this sample produce the same CDR3. The rearrangement links TRBV5-1 to TRBJ2-3, with TRBD1 as a possible D gene (6 bases). The V and J ends lost 4 bases and 3 bases respectively, with 9 bases between them. From germline, CDR1 is SGHRS and CDR2 YFSETQ. CDR3 length equals 13 residues. The CDR3 sequence: CASSPTGTDTQYF. The CDR3 nucleotides are TGCGCCAGCAGCCCGACAGGTACAGATACGCAGTATTTT. Variable domain in full (rest from reference TRBV5-1 and TRBJ2-3): KAGVTQTPRYLIKTRGQQVTLSCSPISGHRSVSWYQQTPGQGLQFLFEYFSETQRNKGNFPGRFSGRQFSNSRSEMNVSTLELGDSALYLCASSPTGTDTQYFGPGTRLTVL.

V usage is TRBV6-5 and J usage is TRBJ1-2; D might be TRBD1 (6 bases). The V gene lost 9 bases and the J gene lost 8 bases, with 22 bases spanning the gap. Germline V gene data show CDR1 as MNHEY and CDR2 as SVGAGI. The CDR3 extends over 14 amino acids. This chain's CDR3 is CARKETGLMGGYTF. CDR3 in DNA: TGTGCCAGGAAGGAGACAGGTCTAATGGGGGGCTACACCTTC.

This clone was counted between two and nine times. This CDR3 is also generated by other DNA sequences in the sample. J is TRBJ2-3 and V is TRBV7-2; no reliable D call. The CDR3 spans 12 residues. V was pared by 1 base and J by 5 bases, with 4 bases between. Germline V gene lookup returns CDR1 SGHTA and CDR2 FQGNSA. The DNA for the CDR3 is TGTGCCAGCAGCTTAGGACTAGATACGCAGTATTTT. It encodes CASSLGLDTQYF.

The rearrangement uses TRBV11-2 and TRBJ1-4; D is perhaps TRBD1 (5 bases). This CDR3 contains 12 residues. The germline CDR1 and CDR2 sequences are SGHAT and FQNNGV. Trimming stripped 5 bases from V and 16 bases from J, with 17 bases between. The CDR3 coding sequence is TGTGCCAGCAGCCGCCCGGGGGAAGATCCGTTTTTT. It encodes CASSRPGEDPFF.

The chain carries TRBV10-3 and TRBJ2-5; TRBD2 agrees at 7 bases. Germline CDR1 is ENHRY and CDR2 is SYGVKD. The V segment lost 6 bases and the J segment 5 bases; nucleotides outside the gene matches: 15. The CDR3 contains 16 residues. The CDR3 DNA is TGTGCCATCAGACCGGGCCACGGGAGGTCGTCGGAGACCCAGTACTTC. It is translated as CAIRPGHGRSSETQYF.

V and J are TRBV6-5 and TRBJ2-1, with D unresolved. This CDR3 contains 15 residues. Trimming cost V 7 bases and J 4 bases, with 17 bases left between them. CDR1 is MNHEY and CDR2 is SVGAGI in the germline V gene. This CDR3 is CASTPGGLGYNEQFF. As DNA, the CDR3 is TGTGCCAGCACCCCCGGTGGCCTCGGTTACAATGAGCAGTTCTTC.

This clone was detected only once. This chain connects TRBV5-1 to TRBJ2-7; D gene ambiguous. The CDR3 is 15 residues long. Trimming pared 0 bases from V and 0 bases from J, leaving 10 bases between. The germline gives CDR1 SGHRS, CDR2 YFSETQ. CDR3 coding DNA: TGCGCCAGCAGCTTGGTTGTGGGAAGCTCCTACGAGCAGTACTTC. It yields the protein CASSLVVGSSYEQYF.

This chain uses TRBV19 with TRBJ2-7, with D possibly being TRBD2 (5 bases). This CDR3 has 13 residues. With 0 bases removed from V and 4 bases from J, the gap between germline ends came to 7 bases. Germline-derived CDR1 and CDR2 are LNHDA and SQIVND (reference sequence). This CDR3 reads CASSIDTRYEQYF. The CDR3 DNA is TGTGCCAGTAGTATAGATACTAGGTACGAGCAGTACTTC.

The CDR3 loop reads CASSLAGGRDEQYF. The DNA for the CDR3 is TGTGCCAGCAGCTTAGCGGGGGGCAGGGACGAGCAGTACTTC. V gene TRBV7-9 combines with J gene TRBJ2-7, with D perhaps being TRBD1 or TRBD2 (6 bases each). With 0 bases removed from V and 5 bases from J, the gap between germline ends came to 11 bases. Germline CDR1 is SEHNR and CDR2 is FQNEAQ (reference sequence). The CDR3 runs 14 residues.

The sample holds one count of this clone. The V and J genes are TRBV6-1 and TRBJ2-1, with 10 bases that match TRBD1. Germline lookup yields CDR1 MNHNS and CDR2 SASEGT. V dropped 4 bases and J dropped 7; count of bases not matched to a gene: 7. This CDR3 is 15 amino acids long. CDR3 region: CASSVPGQGFNEQFF. CDR3 coding DNA: TGTGCCAGCAGTGTTCCGGGACAGGGGTTTAATGAGCAGTTCTTC.

The chain joins TRBV10-3 to TRBJ2-7; tentative D call: TRBD2 (6 bases). The germline V gene encodes CDR1 ENHRY and CDR2 SYGVKD. This CDR3 region has 16 residues. Trimming took 6 bases from V and 0 from J, leaving 18 bases between them. CDR3 sequence: CAISPPAGPLSYEQYF. The CDR3 DNA reads as TGTGCCATCAGCCCCCCTGCGGGACCGCTCTCCTACGAGCAGTACTTC.

This clone was seen a few times. Here the CDR3 reads CASRSIGDTTHYGYTF. The CDR3 DNA is TGTGCCAGCAGGTCGATTGGGGACACGACACACTATGGCTACACCTTC. The chain joins TRBV4-2 to TRBJ1-2; possible D gene TRBD1, 6 bases. The germline gives CDR1 LGHNA, CDR2 YNFKEQ. The V gene lost 6 bases and the J gene lost 3 bases, with 20 bases spanning the gap. This CDR3 spans 16 amino acids.

This rearrangement joins TRBV10-3 to TRBJ2-1; TRBD2 agrees at 9 bases. V lost 7 bases and J lost 4; bases outside the gene matches: 8. Germline lookup yields CDR1 ENHRY and CDR2 SYGVKD. The CDR3 spans 15 residues. Here the CDR3 reads CAINPGTSSYNEQFF. CDR3 coding DNA: TGTGCCATCAATCCCGGGACTAGCAGTTACAATGAGCAGTTCTTC.

This clone was recorded once. Within the sample, other DNA sequences also encode this same CDR3. The chain uses TRBV29-1 and TRBJ1-4, with D hard to call. The CDR3 sequence is 13 residues long. V was clipped by 4 bases and J by 0 bases, with 6 bases between them. Germline V lookup: CDR1 SQVTM, CDR2 ANQGSEA. The CDR3 DNA is TGCAGCGTTGGGCGGGCAACTAATGAAAAACTGTTTTTT. Amino acids: CSVGRATNEKLFF. The variable domain in full, with the rest retrieved from reference TRBV29-1 and TRBJ1-4, is SAVISQKPSRDICQRGTSLTIQCQVDSQVTMMFWYRQQPGQSLTLIATANQGSEATYESGFVIDKFPISRPNLTFSTLTVSNMSPEDSSIYLCSVGRATNEKLFFGSGTQLSVL.

The gene calls are TRBV7-8 and TRBJ2-7, with a weak D call TRBD2 (6 bases). CDR1 and CDR2 (germline): SGHVS, FQNEAQ. Between the trimmed V and J ends, which lost 5 bases and 7 bases, there was a span of 24 bases. This CDR3 comprises 16 residues. The chain's CDR3 is CASSKTGSGVLGEQYF. CDR3 DNA sequence: TGTGCCAGCAGCAAAACGGGGTCGGGAGTGTTGGGGGAGCAGTACTTC. Full variable domain (rest looked up from reference TRBV7-8 and TRBJ2-7): GAGVSQSPRYKVAKRGQDVALRCDPISGHVSLFWYQQALGQGPEFLTYFQNEAQLDKSGLPSDRFFAERPEGSVSTLKIQRTQQEDSAVYLCASSKTGSGVLGEQYFGPGTRLTVT.

The CDR3 nucleotides read TGTGCCTGGAGTACAACAGATACGCAGTATTTT. This sequence encodes CAWSTTDTQYF. The V call is TRBV30, the J call TRBJ2-3; D gene uncertain. Germline assignment: CDR1 GTSNPN and CDR2 SVGIG (reference sequence). This CDR3 region has 11 residues. V was clipped by 2 bases and J by 3 bases, with 3 bases between them.

The chain has TRBV10-2 and TRBJ1-5, with 10 bases that match TRBD1. Germline V CDR1 and CDR2: WSHSY, SAAADI. The trim removed 4 bases at V and 2 bases at J, leaving 5 bases unmatched. The CDR3 length is 16 residues. CDR3 coding DNA: TGCGCCAGCAGTGGGCGGACAGGGGGAGGCAATCAGCCCCAGCATTTT. It encodes CASSGRTGGGNQPQHF.

This chain connects TRBV6-1 to TRBJ1-2; a possible D gene is TRBD1 (6 bases). The CDR3 is 14 amino acids. Germline-derived CDR1 and CDR2 are MNHNS and SASEGT. Trimming shortened V by 4 bases and J by 2 bases, and 11 bases separated the two germline ends. The CDR3 DNA follows: TGTGCCAGCAGTGTCACCGGGACAAACTATGGCTACACCTTC. It encodes CASSVTGTNYGYTF.